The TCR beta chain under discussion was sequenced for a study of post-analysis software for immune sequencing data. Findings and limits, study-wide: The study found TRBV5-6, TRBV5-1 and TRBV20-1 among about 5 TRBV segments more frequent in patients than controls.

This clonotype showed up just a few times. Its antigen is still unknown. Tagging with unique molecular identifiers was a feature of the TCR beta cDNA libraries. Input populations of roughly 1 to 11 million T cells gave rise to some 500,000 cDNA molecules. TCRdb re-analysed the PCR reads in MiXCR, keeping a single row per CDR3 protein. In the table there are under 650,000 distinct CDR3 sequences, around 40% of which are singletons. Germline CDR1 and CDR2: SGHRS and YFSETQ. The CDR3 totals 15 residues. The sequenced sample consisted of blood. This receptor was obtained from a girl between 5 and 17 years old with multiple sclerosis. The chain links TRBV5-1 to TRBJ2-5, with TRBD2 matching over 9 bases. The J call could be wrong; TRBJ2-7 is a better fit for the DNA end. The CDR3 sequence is CASSLAVAGEYEQYF. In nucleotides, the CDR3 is TGCGCCAGCAGCTTGGCGGTAGCGGGGGAGTACGAGCAGTACTTC.